The 23 T cell receptor beta chains below come from one sample, sequenced in a study of T-cell memory formation after mild COVID-19. Each CDR3 protein is one row after TCRdb ran MiXCR on the 5' RACE reads. The sample lists fewer than 250,000 distinct CDR3 sequences, roughly 10% occurring once. Sequences were obtained from PBMCs or a T cell subset sorted from them (not recorded which). These receptors came from a man between 18 and 29 years old who had mild COVID-19 (a few samples of this study predate the infection). Cell type and time point are not known.

This clonotype was recorded once. This sequence joins TRBV29-1 and TRBJ2-5, with a weak D call TRBD2 (7 bases). Germline V gives CDR1 SQVTM, CDR2 ANQGSEA. There are 12 residues in the CDR3. The germline V and J ends were trimmed by 8 bases and 5 bases, with 15 bases remaining between them. CDR3 in DNA: TGCAGCACAAGGGGGGGCTTGGAGACCCAGTACTTC. It yields the protein CSTRGGLETQYF.

The sample holds many counts of this clonotype. The chain carries TRBV12-3 or TRBV12-4 and TRBJ1-3; the D gene is possibly TRBD1 (5 bases). The CDR3 consists of 14 residues. V gave up 6 bases and J gave up 2 bases, with 11 bases separating them. CDR3 nucleotide sequence: TGTGCCAGCAGGGGGACCTCTACTGGAAACACCATATATTTT. Translated: CASRGTSTGNTIYF.

The chain carries TRBV7-9 and TRBJ1-3; the D is unclear. The germline V gene encodes CDR1 SEHNR and CDR2 FQNEAQ (reference sequence). The CDR3 sequence is 12 residues long. Trimming shortened V by 5 bases and J by 4 bases, and 6 bases separated the two germline ends. CDR3 bases: TGTGCCAGCAGCGTTAGGGGAAACACCATATATTTT. Translation gives CASSVRGNTIYF.

The chain recombines TRBV20-1 with TRBJ2-3; D is ambiguous. The V gene lost 0 bases and the J gene lost 4 bases, with 11 bases spanning the gap. The length of the CDR3 is 14 residues. Germline V gene data show CDR1 as DFQATT and CDR2 as SNEGSKA (reference sequence). CDR3 protein: CSARDSLFPDTQYF. In nucleotides, the CDR3 is TGCAGTGCTAGAGATTCGCTTTTCCCAGATACGCAGTATTTT.

This clonotype has just a few counts. The genes are TRBV7-2 and TRBJ1-4; D gene uncertain. The CDR3 consists of 13 residues. Trimming shortened V by 1 base and J by 5 bases, and 5 bases separated the two germline ends. Per the germline V gene, CDR1 is SGHTA and CDR2 is FQGNSA. CDR3 in amino acids: CASSLGGNEKLFF. In nucleotides, the CDR3 is TGTGCCAGCAGCTTAGGAGGGAATGAAAAACTGTTTTTT.

The table lists this clonotype with a few counts. The chain recombines TRBV18 with TRBJ1-5; tentative D call: TRBD1 (6 bases). V was clipped by 3 bases and J by 13 bases, with 22 bases between them. This CDR3 region has 15 residues. Germline CDR1 KGHSH, CDR2 LQKENI. This CDR3 reads CASSPDGLTTGKQHF. The CDR3 DNA sequence: TGTGCCAGCTCACCGGATGGGTTGACTACAGGGAAACAGCATTTT.

This clonotype has ten or more counts. The chain carries TRBV12-3 or TRBV12-4 and TRBJ1-5; D not certain. The V gene lost 3 bases and the J gene lost 3 bases, with 12 bases spanning the gap. This CDR3 has 15 amino acids. CDR3 sequence: CASSLASGNNQPQHF. The CDR3 bases are TGTGCCAGCAGTTTGGCCTCGGGGAACAATCAGCCCCAGCATTTT.

The table lists this clonotype with many counts. The V and J genes are TRBV7-2 and TRBJ2-7; D ambiguous. From germline, CDR1 is SGHTA and CDR2 FQGNSA. Trimming shortened V by 1 base and J by 4 bases, and 14 bases separated the two germline ends. The CDR3 sequence is 15 residues long. In DNA, the CDR3 is TGTGCCAGCAGCTTAGAAGCAATGACTCATTACGAGCAGTACTTC. Translated: CASSLEAMTHYEQYF. Drawing the rest from reference TRBV7-2 and TRBJ2-7, the complete variable domain is GAGVSQSPSNKVTEKGKDVELRCDPISGHTALYWYRQSLGQGLEFLIYFQGNSAPDKSGLPSDRFSAERTGGSVSTLTIQRTQQEDSAVYLCASSLEAMTHYEQYFGPGTRLTVT.

V is TRBV20-1 and J is TRBJ2-2, with D tentatively TRBD2 (6 bases). V was cut by 3 bases and J by 0 bases, with 14 bases left in between. Germline lookup yields CDR1 DFQATT and CDR2 SNEGSKA (reference sequence). The CDR3 length is 16 residues. The CDR3 DNA sequence: TGCAGTGCTAGGGTTCCAGGGACTCCGAACACCGGGGAGCTGTTTTTT. Protein sequence: CSARVPGTPNTGELFF.

This clonotype was picked up a small number of times. V and J are TRBV20-1 and TRBJ2-7; possibly TRBD2 for D (5 bases). The V end was cut by 3 bases, the J end by 6 bases, with 9 bases between. Looked up from germline, CDR1 is DFQATT and CDR2 is SNEGSKA (reference sequence). There are 11 residues in the CDR3. CDR3 sequence: CSASDTSEQYF. In DNA form, the CDR3 reads TGCAGTGCTAGCGACACTAGCGAGCAGTACTTC.

The rearrangement joins TRBV5-1 to TRBJ1-1, with D unclear. V lost 0 bases, J lost 11 bases, and 14 bases lay in between. CDR1 and CDR2 from the germline V gene are SGHRS and YFSETQ. This CDR3 is built from 13 residues. This CDR3 is CASSLGEPTKAFF. For the CDR3, the DNA is TGCGCCAGCAGCTTGGGAGAGCCAACGAAGGCTTTCTTT.

This chain connects TRBV4-3 to TRBJ2-2; the D gene is possibly TRBD1 (5 bases). There are 13 residues in the CDR3. Germline lookup yields CDR1 LGHNA and CDR2 YSLEER. The V and J ends lost 4 bases and 17 bases respectively, with 20 bases between them. The CDR3 here is CASSPLRGGAPFF. The CDR3 DNA reads TGCGCCAGCAGCCCCCTAAGGGGTGGAGCTCCCTTTTTT.

This clonotype came up many times. J is TRBJ1-1 and V is TRBV5-1, with TRBD1 matching over 8 bases. Germline V gene sequence: CDR1 SGHRS, CDR2 YFSETQ. The CDR3 consists of 14 residues. Trimming cost V 4 bases and J 5 bases; bases outside gene matches: 7. Written as DNA, the CDR3 is TGCGCCAGCAGCCTCCGACAGGGGCGAACTGAAGCTTTCTTT. Its translation: CASSLRQGRTEAFF.

The table lists this clonotype with many counts. The chain has TRBV7-6 and TRBJ2-2; D possibly uses TRBD1 or TRBD2 (5 bases each). Germline V gene data show CDR1 as SGHVS and CDR2 as FNYEAQ. CDR3 length: 14 amino acids. V dropped 5 bases and J dropped 5 bases, with 12 bases sitting between them. The CDR3 DNA is TGTGCCAGCAGCCCAGGGACGGTTACCGGGGAGCTGTTTTTT. Encoded protein: CASSPGTVTGELFF.

The chain combines TRBV7-2 with TRBJ1-2; a possible D gene is TRBD1 (6 bases). The V end was cut by 3 bases, the J end by 5 bases, with 19 bases between. This CDR3 has 16 residues. Germline assignment: CDR1 SGHTA and CDR2 FQGNSA. DNA of the CDR3: TGTGCCAGCAGCTTTGTACAGGGAAGGACTTGGTATGGCTACACCTTC. Encoded protein: CASSFVQGRTWYGYTF.

At least ten counts were recorded for this clonotype. This sequence joins TRBV7-9 and TRBJ2-1; D not resolved. CDR1 is SEHNR, CDR2 FQNEAQ, per germline (reference sequence). This CDR3 spans 13 amino acids. Trimming pared 2 bases from V and 6 bases from J, leaving 8 bases between. In DNA, the CDR3 is TGTGCCAGCAGCTTAAGGACCTTCAATGAGCAGTTCTTC. It is translated as CASSLRTFNEQFF.

This CDR3 reads CASRGQGGETDTQYF. CDR3 in DNA: TGCGCCAGCAGGGGACAGGGAGGAGAGACAGATACGCAGTATTTT. The chain uses TRBV5-1 and TRBJ2-3; 9 bases are shared with TRBD1. Germline V gene data show CDR1 as SGHRS and CDR2 as YFSETQ. CDR3 size: 15 residues. With 5 bases clipped from V and 3 bases from J, the junction kept 7 bases outside the gene matches.

Many counts were recorded for this clonotype. V and J are TRBV7-2 and TRBJ2-6; D is possibly TRBD1 or TRBD2 (7 bases each). CDR1 and CDR2 (germline): SGHTA, FQGNSA. The CDR3 covers 13 residues. The V end lost 9 bases, the J end lost 8 bases, and 14 bases lay between the germline ends. CDR3 amino acids: CASNRGGTNVLTF. In DNA form, the CDR3 reads TGTGCCAGTAACAGGGGAGGGACCAACGTCCTGACTTTC. Full variable domain (outside the CDR3, taken from reference TRBV7-2 and TRBJ2-6): GAGVSQSPSNKVTEKGKDVELRCDPISGHTALYWYRQSLGQGLEFLIYFQGNSAPDKSGLPSDRFSAERTGGSVSTLTIQRTQQEDSAVYLCASNRGGTNVLTFGAGSRLTVL.

The chain employs TRBV24-1 and TRBJ2-3; 7 nucleotides agree with TRBD1. Germline V CDR1 and CDR2: KGHDR, SFDVKD. V lost 7 bases, J lost 1 base, and 7 bases stayed unmatched. This CDR3 contains 15 residues. The CDR3 sequence is CATSLTGSGTDTQYF. The CDR3 coding sequence is TGTGCCACCAGCCTGACAGGGTCGGGCACAGATACGCAGTATTTT.

This clonotype was seen only a few times. The chain recombines TRBV3-1 with TRBJ2-5; a weak D match, TRBD2 (6 bases). The germline V gene has CDR1 LGHDT and CDR2 YNNKEL (reference sequence). Trimming shortened V by 2 bases and J by 3 bases, and 19 bases separated the two germline ends. This CDR3 spans 17 amino acids. The CDR3, as DNA: TGTGCCAGCAGCCAATCCTTGGTTGCGGGGTCAGAAGAGACCCAGTACTTC. It translates to CASSQSLVAGSEETQYF.

The chain uses TRBV9 and TRBJ1-2; D unresolved. This CDR3 is built from 13 residues. The ends were cut back, 0 bases at V and 5 bases at J, with 8 bases in the middle. The germline V gene has CDR1 SGDLS and CDR2 YYNGEE. CDR3 sequence reads: CASSVEGSYGYTF. The DNA for the CDR3 is TGTGCCAGCAGCGTAGAGGGATCTTATGGCTACACCTTC.

A few counts support this clonotype. This sequence joins TRBV4-3 and TRBJ1-3, with 9 bases aligning to TRBD1. This CDR3 contains 16 residues. Germline CDR1 reads LGHNA; CDR2 reads YSLEER. V lost 0 bases and J lost 5; bases outside the gene matches: 5. In nucleotides, the CDR3 is TGCGCCAGCAGCCAAGACGGACAGGGGTTAAGAAACACCATATATTTT. The encoded protein is CASSQDGQGLRNTIYF.

V gene TRBV12-3 or TRBV12-4 combines with J gene TRBJ1-1; 7 positions match TRBD1. This CDR3 region has 15 residues. With V trimmed by 4 bases and J by 1 base, 6 bases remained unmatched. The CDR3 nucleotides are TGTGCCAGCAGTTCCAGGGGGAGAGGGAACACTGAAGCTTTCTTT. Translated, it gives CASSSRGRGNTEAFF.